A single T cell receptor (beta chain) is shown here with its context. The sample belongs to a study of chemoradiotherapy in HPV16-positive cancers. Germline V gene data show CDR1 as MNHEY and CDR2 as SMNVEV (reference sequence). Losses at the gene ends were 5 bases for V and 3 bases for J; bases not matched to a gene: 4. The CDR3 contains 15 residues. TCRdb's table, derived via immunoSEQ multiplex PCR, lists solely in-frame clones and lacks some. The data contain about 21,000 clones, around 85% of them seen just once; the ten biggest clones take up 3.5% to 6%. The sequence came from a human donor with HPV-associated anogenital cancer. Sequenced material: blood, taken from a patient who underwent chemoradiotherapy. V and J are TRBV27 and TRBJ2-5, with 12 nucleotides matching TRBD2. The CDR3 DNA sequence: TGTGCCAGCAGTCCAGGACTAGCGGGGAAAGAGACCCAGTACTTC. The encoded protein is CASSPGLAGKETQYF.